Here is one T cell receptor (beta chain) with its context. This clonotype was picked up a small number of times. Its binding antigen is unknown. The sample holds no much larger clone one base away, and base qualities are not on file. Lymph node samples came from the axillary draining lymph nodes of breast cancer patients. Reads for this sample came from an Illumina HiSeq 2000. Multiplex PCR amplification was used to generate the TCR beta chain libraries. The amplified TCR beta chain products were analyzed by high-throughput sequencing. TCRdb's own reprocessing of the public reads used fastp at Q25 and MiXCR and kept productive beta chains. CDR3 protein sequences are deduplicated, and each keeps its most common genes and DNA. Across this sample there are 290,000 or so distinct CDR3 sequences, with over 30% seen only once. Around 1.1% of the sample goes to the ten largest clones. This record comes from a study of breast tumors, draining lymph nodes, adjacent tissues (dated by TCRdb to 2016 to 2018). About the investigation overall: TCR beta repertoires were compared across tumor, adjacent nontumor tissue and axillary lymph nodes obtained from breast cancer patients. In human breast cancer, the study set out to assess how tumor, surrounding tissue and draining lymph node repertoires relate to one another and whether T cells might be exchanged between them.

The germline V end is reduced by 4 bases and the J end by 5 bases; junction bases left unmatched: 13. From the cysteine up to the phenylalanine, the CDR3 has a length of 17 residues. The read is trimmed to its CDR3 DNA, 51 bases read in frame from base 1. Results and caveats for the whole study, not just this receptor: Tumor and nontumor tissue repertoires were found to be significantly more similar in luminal-like than in basal-like breast cancer. T-cell repertoire diversity in tumors was found to be lower than in lymph nodes but higher than in nontumor tissue, and preferential V and J gene usage was observed. The conclusion that tumor T cells originate in lymph nodes was presented as consistent with a hypothesis rather than as directly demonstrated. The data were judged consistent with most tumor T cells deriving from the lymph node and then expanding within tumor tissue.

The chain is made from TRBV12-3 or TRBV12-4 and TRBJ2-1; TRBD2 matches 8 bases in the middle. This TCR was sampled from a female donor with breast cancer. Some clones in this sample may be carry-over from other donors' samples. Sequenced: axillary lymph node tissue. The DNA sequence follows: TGTGCCAGCAGTTCAAGGGCCCGAGGGACTAGAGACAATGAGCAGTTCTTC. This translates into CASSSRARGTRDNEQFF.